One sample yielded the 18 T cell receptor beta chains listed below, sequenced in a study of shared clonotypes between healthy human individuals. This table comes from immunoSEQ multiplex PCR, and its TCRdb copy is limited to in-frame clones, with some not included. The sample lists about 610,000 clones, 95% to 96% occurring once. CD45RO-negative, CCR7-positively selected cells formed the naive CD8 fraction, excluding terminally differentiated effector memory CD45RA+ cells. Sequencing was carried out using naive CD8+ T cells sorted from blood. These receptors came from a woman under 40 in good health.

This chain joins TRBV7-6 and TRBJ2-7, with 7 bases matching TRBD2. CDR1 is SGHVS and CDR2 is FNYEAQ in the germline V gene. The ends lost 3 bases at V and 2 bases at J; junction bases unmatched: 4. This CDR3 is 14 amino acids long. DNA for the CDR3: TGTGCCAGCAGCTTCGGCGGGAGCGCCTACGAGCAGTACTTC. This codes for CASSFGGSAYEQYF. Supplemented by reference TRBV7-6 and TRBJ2-7, the full variable domain reads GAGVSQSPRYKVTKRGQDVALRCDPISGHVSLYWYRQALGQGPEFLTYFNYEAQQDKSGLPNDRFSAERPEGSISTLTIQRTEQRDSAMYRCASSFGGSAYEQYFGPGTRLTVT.

The V call is TRBV28, the J call TRBJ2-7; TRBD1 is a possible D gene (5 bases). The CDR3 extends over 13 amino acids. V lost 3 bases to trimming and J lost 5 bases, with 11 bases between them. CDR1 is MDHEN and CDR2 is SYDVKM in the germline V gene. CDR3 sequence: CASSFRQGNEQYF. CDR3 nucleotide sequence: TGTGCCAGCAGTTTCCGGCAGGGCAACGAGCAGTACTTC.

The V and J genes are TRBV28 and TRBJ1-2; D gene unclear. The CDR3 runs 15 residues. V lost 10 bases and J lost 1, with 19 bases in between. Germline CDR1 and CDR2: MDHEN and SYDVKM. The CDR3 sequence: CATSGPRGSNYGYTF. The CDR3, as DNA: TGTGCCACTTCCGGGCCACGGGGTAGTAACTATGGCTACACCTTC.

This clone was observed a single time. V and J are TRBV6-1 and TRBJ2-3; either TRBD1 or TRBD2 may fit D (5 bases each). There are 14 residues in the CDR3. V lost 6 bases, J lost 3 bases, and 13 bases lay in between. Germline-derived CDR1 and CDR2 are MNHNS and SASEGT. CDR3 sequence reads: CASRGDSFTDTQYF. Here the CDR3 DNA reads TGTGCCAGCAGGGGAGACAGCTTTACAGATACGCAGTATTTT.

This chain links TRBV2 with TRBJ1-5; D ambiguous. This CDR3 comprises 14 residues. V lost 2 bases and J 3 bases, leaving 8 bases between the germline ends. Germline V gene data show CDR1 as SNHLY and CDR2 as FYNNEI. The DNA of the CDR3 is TGTGCCAGCAGTGAATTTGATTTCAATCAGCCCCAGCATTTT. Residues: CASSEFDFNQPQHF.

The chain is built from TRBV27 and TRBJ2-5; TRBD2 matches 10 bases. The J call may not be correct, given that the DNA end is closer to TRBJ2-7. Germline V gives CDR1 MNHEY, CDR2 SMNVEV (reference sequence). CDR3 size: 15 residues. The CDR3 reads CASSLGSGRSYEQYF. The CDR3 DNA sequence: TGTGCCAGCAGTTTAGGTAGCGGGAGGTCCTACGAGCAGTACTTC.

This clone was detected once. The chain combines TRBV27 with TRBJ1-2, with 10 bases lining up with TRBD1. This CDR3 is 16 amino acids long. The germline gives CDR1 MNHEY, CDR2 SMNVEV (reference sequence). Trimming cost V 6 bases and J 0 bases; bases outside gene matches: 7. The CDR3 DNA reads as TGTGCCAGCAGCCCGGGACAGGGGTTTACTAACTATGGCTACACCTTC. Translation: CASSPGQGFTNYGYTF.

The genes are TRBV5-4 and TRBJ2-5, with 7 nucleotides matching TRBD1. V lost 4 bases to trimming and J lost 5 bases; unmatched junction nucleotides: 8. Germline CDR1 reads SGHNT; CDR2 reads YYREEE (reference sequence). The CDR3 is 14 residues long. CDR3 nucleotides: TGTGCCAGCAGCGAAGACAGGGTAGCGGAGACCCAGTACTTC. This encodes CASSEDRVAETQYF.

This clone appeared a few times. The chain carries TRBV5-6 and TRBJ2-2; 11 nucleotides align to TRBD2. The junction had 18 bases not matched to a gene; V was cut back by 5 bases and J by 6 bases. CDR1 and CDR2 from the germline V gene are SGHDT and YYEEEE. CDR3 length: 19 residues. CDR3 in DNA: TGTGCCAGCAGTCTGACAGGGGCCCCTTCTAGCGGGAGGTCCGGGGAGCTGTTTTTT. Translation gives CASSLTGAPSSGRSGELFF.

The V gene is TRBV4-1, the J gene TRBJ2-5, with D possibly matching TRBD2 (6 bases). This CDR3 comprises 14 residues. Per germline, CDR1 MGHRA and CDR2 YSYEKL. V lost 3 bases, J lost 7 bases, and 15 bases lay in between. CDR3 nucleotides: TGCGCCAGCAGCCAGACTGACACGACTAGGACCCAGTACTTC. As protein: CASSQTDTTRTQYF.

This clone appeared a single time. CDR3 protein: CASSFRDRGLDTQYF. The CDR3 nucleotides read TGTGCCAGCAGCTTCCGGGACAGGGGGCTGGATACGCAGTATTTT. This sequence joins TRBV11-1 and TRBJ2-3; TRBD1 aligns across 12 bases. The CDR3 sequence is 15 residues long. Germline CDR1 is SGHAT and CDR2 is FQDESV (reference sequence). Trimming at V came to 3 bases and at J to 6 bases, leaving 4 bases not matched to a gene.

Only one count was recorded for this clone. The chain employs TRBV11-2 and TRBJ1-2; no definite D call. Deletions cut 9 bases from V and 4 bases from J, with 15 bases between. Germline CDR1 SGHAT, CDR2 FQNNGV. There are 13 residues in the CDR3. The CDR3 sequence is CASNIGGGYGYTF. CDR3 DNA sequence: TGTGCCAGTAATATAGGCGGAGGCTATGGCTACACCTTC.

The chain is built from TRBV28 and TRBJ2-7; 8 bases line up with TRBD2. The ends lost 9 bases at V and 0 bases at J; junction bases unmatched: 7. Germline CDR1 reads MDHEN; CDR2 reads SYDVKM. The CDR3 loop spans 14 amino acids. DNA for the CDR3: TGTGCCAGTACGGGAGGGTCGAGCTCCTACGAGCAGTACTTC. It is translated as CASTGGSSSYEQYF.

J is TRBJ1-1 and V is TRBV7-7; TRBD1 matches at 8 bases. Per the germline V gene, CDR1 is SSHAT and CDR2 is FNYEAQ (reference sequence). CDR3 length equals 14 residues. The V and J ends lost 5 bases and 3 bases, in that order; junction bases with no gene match: 5. The CDR3 DNA is TGTGCCAGCAGCCCTTGGACAGGGTACACTGAAGCTTTCTTT. This encodes CASSPWTGYTEAFF.

The chain uses TRBV9 and TRBJ2-5, with TRBD2 matching over 8 bases. This CDR3 is built from 18 residues. CDR1 and CDR2 (germline): SGDLS, YYNGEE. The V segment lost 0 bases and the J segment 5 bases; nucleotides outside the gene matches: 15. In nucleotides, the CDR3 is TGTGCCAGCAGCGTAGGCCATGGAAGCGGGAGTCCTCTGGAGACCCAGTACTTC. Its protein is CASSVGHGSGSPLETQYF.

This clone appeared once. This chain links TRBV7-8 with TRBJ2-3, with 8 bases lining up with TRBD2. Unmatched junction bases numbered 11, after V lost 5 bases and J lost 7 bases. CDR1 and CDR2 from the germline V gene are SGHVS and FQNEAQ. This CDR3 comprises 15 residues. The CDR3 is CASSTPGTSPNTQYF. The CDR3, as DNA: TGTGCCAGCAGCACGCCCGGGACTAGTCCGAATACGCAGTATTTT.

This clone was detected only once. The V and J genes are TRBV6-1 and TRBJ2-5; D possibly uses TRBD1 or TRBD2 (5 bases each). The ends were cut back, 3 bases at V and 3 bases at J, with 11 bases in the middle. Germline values: CDR1 MNHNS, CDR2 SASEGT. CDR3 length: 14 amino acids. Written as DNA, the CDR3 is TGTGCCAGCAGTGAGGGACCGAGAAAAGAGACCCAGTACTTC. It codes for CASSEGPRKETQYF.

On this clone itself: The same CDR3 also results from other DNA sequences found in this sample. V and J are TRBV27 and TRBJ2-7; D not certain. CDR1 MNHEY and CDR2 SMNVEV come from the germline V gene (reference sequence). The CDR3 is made up of 14 amino acids. V gave up 0 bases and J gave up 0 bases, with 6 bases separating them. This CDR3 reads CASSLSGNSYEQYF. CDR3 DNA sequence: TGTGCCAGCAGTTTATCTGGGAACTCCTACGAGCAGTACTTC.